This T cell receptor beta chain came from a study of T cell repertoires in cytomegalovirus infection (dated by TCRdb to about 2019). Study-level background: Peptide stimulations targeted recently identified HLA-C-restricted CMV epitopes, whose presentation resists viral immunomodulation, together with well-studied HLA-B-restricted epitopes. The HLA type of each donor mattered for the analysis, because public TCR beta signatures pointed to carriage of CMV infection along with the matching HLA type.

Instrument on record: Illumina HiSeq 1500. Using fastp trimming at Q25 and MiXCR clonotype assembly, TCRdb reanalyzed the public sequencing data and kept in-frame beta chains. Every entry covers one CDR3 protein and lists the most common genes and DNA from its rows. Here the sample has approximately 730,000 distinct CDR3 sequences; 30% to 40% occur a single time. Clones ranked in the top ten supply approximately 18% of the sample. The CDR3 starts with the cysteine, ends with the phenylalanine, and has 15 residues. Only the CDR3 portion is preserved as DNA: 45 bases, with reading frame beginning at the first base. Sequences SGHAT (CDR1) and FQNNGV (CDR2) are obtained from the germline V gene. V sheds 1 base and J sheds 4 bases, leaving 10 bases between their ends. This clonotype was seen more than once but under ten times. Its antigen target is currently unknown. Qualities for individual bases were not recorded, and no much larger clone is one base off.

What this sample's treatment or condition label stands for: in vitro stimulation with specific CMV peptide epitopes to enrich CMV-specific T cells. The full study reports these points: Cumulative frequency of public TCR beta family members discriminated carriers of CMV infection plus the relevant HLA type in this cohort and an independent approximately 370-donor cohort. The ex vivo response was dominated by HLA-C-restricted CMV-specific TCR beta clonotypes, which also provided the single most frequent clonotype in two of eight donors.

This TCR was sampled from a human donor in good health (CMV status not recorded). Some clones in this sample may be carry-over from other donors' samples. The chain employs TRBV11-2 and TRBJ2-2; the D gene cannot be resolved reliably. Sequencing used cultured PBMCs, obtained from culture after CMV antigen stimulation. The CDR3 in this case is CASSLVLGTTGELFF. The bases are TGTGCCAGCAGCTTAGTTCTGGGAACCACCGGGGAGCTGTTTTTT.